These T cell receptor beta chains were read from a single sample in a study of cytomegalovirus exposure and HLA in healthy donors. Here immunoSEQ multiplex PCR was the method, and the copy in TCRdb shows in-frame clones only, minus some. The sample shows about 200,000 clones, and roughly 6.7% sits with its ten largest clones. Material: PBMCs. The source of these receptors is a man aged 25-40 years in good health and CMV-seronegative. Both conserved end residues are part of each CDR3. A D gene is named only where the DNA matches it firmly.

j_call v_call d_call cdr3_nt cdr3_aa
TRBJ1-1 TRBV5-1 NA TGCGCCAGCAGCTCCTGGACAGCGAACACTGAAGCTTTCTTT CASSSWTANTEAFF
TRBJ2-7 TRBV4-3 NA TGCGCCAGCAGCCAACTTAACGGTCTCTACGAGCAGTACTTC CASSQLNGLYEQYF
TRBJ2-7 TRBV10-1 NA TGCGCCAGCAGTGATCCGCAGGGTAAGCAGTACTTC CASSDPQGKQYF
TRBJ1-1 TRBV6-6 TRBD1 TGTGCCAGCAGGAGGACAGGGGGCGCATTGGGCACTGAAGCTTTCTTT CASRRTGGALGTEAFF
TRBJ1-1 TRBV4-2 TRBD1 TGTGCCAGCAGCCAAGGGCAGGGGGCTTACACTGAAGCTTTCTTT CASSQGQGAYTEAFF
TRBJ2-1 TRBV27 NA TGTGCCAGCAAACTTTATAGCGACGATGAGCAGTTCTTC CASKLYSDDEQFF
TRBJ2-2 TRBV7-9 TRBD2 TGTGCCAGCAGCTGGCCGACTAGCGGGAACACCGGGGAGCTGTTTTTT CASSWPTSGNTGELFF
TRBJ1-1 TRBV5-1 TRBD1 TGCGCCAGCAGTGTGGGGGCAGGGGGCGCGGTGGGCACTGAAGCTTTCTTT CASSVGAGGAVGTEAFF
TRBJ1-1 TRBV7-2 TRBD1 TGTGCCAGCAGCGTCTCCGGGACAGCGAACACTGAAGCTTTCTTT CASSVSGTANTEAFF
TRBJ2-7 TRBV6-5 NA TGTGCCAGCACCAAAGTAGGGGGCTCCTACGAGCAGTACTTC CASTKVGGSYEQYF
TRBJ1-2 TRBV7-8 TRBD1 TGTGCCAGCAGCAACACAGGGGATGGCTACACCTTC CASSNTGDGYTF
TRBJ2-3 TRBV5-1 TRBD1 TGCGCCAGCAGCTCATTAGGACAGGACCGGTCCGATACGCAGTATTTT CASSSLGQDRSDTQYF
TRBJ1-6 TRBV19 TRBD1 TGTGCCAGTAGTATTGGGACAGGGGGGTCACCCCTCCACTTT CASSIGTGGSPLHF
TRBJ1-4 TRBV4-2 NA TGTGCCGGCAGCCAAGTTCCCCGCCAGGGTGGGGAAAAACTGTTTTTT CAGSQVPRQGGEKLFF
TRBJ1-2 TRBV6-6 TRBD1 TGTGCCAGCAGGGGACAGGGTACTTCGAGGGGCTACACCTTC CASRGQGTSRGYTF
TRBJ1-5 TRBV6-1 NA TGTGCCAGCACCGAGGGACAAAGCAATCAGCCCCAGCATTTT CASTEGQSNQPQHF
TRBJ1-2 TRBV6-1 NA TGTGCCAGCAGTGATGGACAGCTAAAGCGTGGCTACACCTTC CASSDGQLKRGYTF
TRBJ1-6 TRBV9 NA TGTGCCAGCAGCGTAGCTGGAGAGGGGGAATCACCCCTCCACTTT CASSVAGEGESPLHF
TRBJ2-7 TRBV27 NA TGTGCCAGCAAGATCTCGAGCGAGCCTTACTACGAGCAGTACTTC CASKISSEPYYEQYF
TRBJ1-1 TRBV6-5 NA TGTGCCAGCACGGGAGACGATGACACTGAAGCTTTCTTT CASTGDDDTEAFF
TRBJ2-7 TRBV4-2 NA TGTGCCAGCAGCCAAGGGACAGCTGAGTCCTACGAGCAGTACTTC CASSQGTAESYEQYF
TRBJ2-7 TRBV9 NA TGTGCCAGCGGTCAACCCTGGGGAGGTGTGAACGAGCAGTACTTC CASGQPWGGVNEQYF
TRBJ1-1 TRBV6-5 NA TGTGCCAGCACCGAGGGCACGGTGAACACTGAAGCTTTCTTT CASTEGTVNTEAFF
TRBJ1-2 TRBV19 NA TGTGCCAGTACCACGGGGTGGGACTATGGCTACACCTTC CASTTGWDYGYTF
TRBJ2-3 TRBV4-1 TRBD2 TGCGCCAGCAGCCTTTTCGGACTAGCGGGAGTTTCTGATACGCAGTATTTT CASSLFGLAGVSDTQYF
TRBJ2-3 TRBV2 NA TGTGCCAGCAGTGAAGCGGGGGCCCCCGGTACGCAGTATTTT CASSEAGAPGTQYF
TRBJ1-1 TRBV18 NA TGTGCCAGCTCACCGCGGGGGGGCGCCGGGAACACTGAAGCTTTCTTT CASSPRGGAGNTEAFF
TRBJ2-1 TRBV27 NA TGTGCCAGCAGTAATCGAGAGCGGAGCCTCTACAATGAGCAGTTCTTC CASSNRERSLYNEQFF
TRBJ2-5 TRBV5-4 TRBD1 TGTGCCAGCAGAGGGGGCAACCAAGAGACCCAGTACTTC CASRGGNQETQYF
TRBJ2-1 TRBV7-6 NA TGTGCCAGCAGCGCACGAGCGCTTTACAATGAGCAGTTCTTC CASSARALYNEQFF
TRBJ2-4 TRBV7-2 TRBD2 TGTGCCAGCAGCTTAGTGGGGACTAGAAACATTCAGTACTTC CASSLVGTRNIQYF
TRBJ2-1 TRBV28 TRBD1 TGTGCCAGCAGTTTGTTGGACAGGGGAGATGAGCAGTTCTTC CASSLLDRGDEQFF
TRBJ2-3 TRBV4-2 TRBD2 TGTGCCAGCAGCCCGCTAGCGGGAGGGCCGGGGGTTTCAGATACGCAGTATTTT CASSPLAGGPGVSDTQYF
TRBJ2-7 TRBV7-9 TRBD1 TGTGCCAGCAGCTTAAACAGGGGGGACGAGCAGTACTTC CASSLNRGDEQYF
TRBJ2-5 TRBV5-6 TRBD2 TGTGCCAGCAGCTTGGCCGGGCTAGCGGGAGGGCCAGAGACCCAGTACTTC CASSLAGLAGGPETQYF
TRBJ2-3 TRBV7-2 TRBD2 TGTGCCAGCAGCCACAGGGGACTAGCGGGGACAGATACGCAGTATTTT CASSHRGLAGTDTQYF
TRBJ2-1 TRBV28 NA TGTGCCAGCAGTCCGTCACTTCTTTCGGGGAAGGATGAGCAGTTCTTC CASSPSLLSGKDEQFF
TRBJ2-1 TRBV27 TRBD1 TGTGCCAGCAGTCCAAGTTTCCAATACAGGGGTGAGCAGTTCTTC CASSPSFQYRGEQFF
TRBJ2-7 TRBV7-7 TRBD2 TGTGCCAGCAGCTTAGACGGCGGGGGGGCTTACGAGCAGTACTTC CASSLDGGGAYEQYF
TRBJ1-1 TRBV5-1 TRBD1 TGCGCCAGCAGCCGGGACGGACAGGGATCTATTACTGAAGCTTTCTTT CASSRDGQGSITEAFF
TRBJ1-5 TRBV9 NA TGTGCCAGCAGTGGGGGGTATAGCAATCAGCCCCAGCATTTT CASSGGYSNQPQHF
TRBJ2-2 TRBV5-1 NA TGCGCCAGCAGCTTGGAGGCAGGGATAAACACCGGGGAGCTGTTTTTT CASSLEAGINTGELFF